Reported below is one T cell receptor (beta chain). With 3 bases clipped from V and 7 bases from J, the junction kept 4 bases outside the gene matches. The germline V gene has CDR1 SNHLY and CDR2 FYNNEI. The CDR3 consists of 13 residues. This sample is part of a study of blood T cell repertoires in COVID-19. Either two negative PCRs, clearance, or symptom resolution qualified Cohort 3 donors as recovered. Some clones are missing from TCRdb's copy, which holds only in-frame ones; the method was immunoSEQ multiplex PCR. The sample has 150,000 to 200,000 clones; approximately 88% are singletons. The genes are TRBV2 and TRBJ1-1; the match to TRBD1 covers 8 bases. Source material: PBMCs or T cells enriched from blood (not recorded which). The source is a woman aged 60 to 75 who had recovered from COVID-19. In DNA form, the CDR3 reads TGTGCCAGCAGTGACGGACAGGGCGGTGAAGCTTTCTTT. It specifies CASSDGQGGEAFF.